One sample yielded the 25 T cell receptor beta chains listed below, sequenced in a study of T cells after yellow fever vaccination. TCRdb analysed the 5' RACE reads with MiXCR anew, one entry per CDR3 protein. Found here are about 430,000 distinct CDR3 sequences, about 17% of them singletons; the top ten hold 18%. The input for sequencing was PBMCs, taken before the yellow fever booster vaccination. The receptors were gathered from a man aged 18 to 30 who received the YFV17D yellow fever vaccine.

The rearrangement joins TRBV9 to TRBJ2-1, with 7 bases fitting TRBD2. V was clipped by 0 bases and J by 5 bases; unmatched bases: 2. Germline CDR1 is SGDLS and CDR2 is YYNGEE. CDR3 length: 14 amino acids. CDR3 nucleotides: TGTGCCAGCAGCGTAGGACGGGGGGACAATGAGCAGTTCTTC. It specifies CASSVGRGDNEQFF.

The chain couples TRBV5-6 to TRBJ1-1; D call uncertain. CDR1 and CDR2 from the germline V gene are SGHDT and YYEEEE. Trimming shortened V by 4 bases and J by 2 bases, and 18 bases separated the two germline ends. This CDR3 is 16 amino acids long. Written as DNA, the CDR3 is TGTGCCAGCAGCCCTTATTTTAGGGATTTAAACACTGAAGCTTTCTTT. It specifies CASSPYFRDLNTEAFF. Filled out from reference TRBV5-6 and TRBJ1-1, the complete variable domain reads DAGVTQSPTHLIKTRGQQVTLRCSPKSGHDTVSWYQQALGQGPQFIFQYYEEEERQRGNFPDRFSGHQFPNYSSELNVNALLLGDSALYLCASSPYFRDLNTEAFFGQGTRLTVV.

This clonotype was seen a handful of times. The chain recombines TRBV4-1 with TRBJ1-1; tentative D call: TRBD1 (6 bases). This CDR3 comprises 16 residues. V was shortened by 0 bases and J by 0 bases, with 11 bases between the two germline ends. Looked up from germline, CDR1 is MGHRA and CDR2 is YSYEKL. DNA for the CDR3: TGCGCCAGCAGCCAAGATTGGGCAGGGGTGAACACTGAAGCTTTCTTT. Encoded protein: CASSQDWAGVNTEAFF.

This clonotype was seen only a few times. The rearrangement links TRBV6-5 to TRBJ1-2, with TRBD1 as a possible D gene (6 bases). Germline CDR1 is MNHEY and CDR2 is SVGAGI. The CDR3 is made up of 14 amino acids. Trimming took off 8 bases at V and 2 bases at J, with 15 bases between the two ends. The CDR3 loop reads CASGPQGNNYGYTF. CDR3 nucleotides: TGTGCCAGCGGCCCGCAGGGGAACAACTATGGCTACACCTTC.

The J gene is TRBJ2-5, the V gene TRBV9; tentatively, D is TRBD2 (5 bases). Trimming removed 0 bases at V and 1 base at J, with 13 bases between. The germline gives CDR1 SGDLS, CDR2 YYNGEE. The CDR3 sequence is 16 residues long. In nucleotides, the CDR3 is TGTGCCAGCAGCGTAGGGGCACGGAGGTTCCAAGAGACCCAGTACTTC. Amino acids: CASSVGARRFQETQYF.

The CDR3 region has the DNA TGTGCCACCAGCAGAGATCGAGGGGTAAATGAGCAGTTCTTC. This encodes CATSRDRGVNEQFF. The chain is built from TRBV15 and TRBJ2-1; D may be TRBD1 or TRBD2 (5 bases each). This CDR3 is built from 14 residues. V gave up 0 bases and J gave up 7 bases, with 10 bases separating them. CDR1 and CDR2 from the germline V gene are LNHNV and YYDKDF (reference sequence).

This clonotype was detected only a few times. The rearrangement links TRBV7-2 to TRBJ2-3; 8 nucleotides align to TRBD2. The CDR3 contains 14 residues. Germline CDR1 reads SGHTA; CDR2 reads FQGNSA. With V trimmed by 5 bases and J by 4 bases, 5 bases remained unmatched. The CDR3 DNA follows: TGTGCCAGCAGCCCGGGGGGGCCCCCAGATACGCAGTATTTT. It encodes CASSPGGPPDTQYF.

The chain carries TRBV7-2 and TRBJ1-3; no clear D gene. The germline V gene encodes CDR1 SGHTA and CDR2 FQGNSA. V was trimmed by 7 bases and J by 0 bases, leaving 16 bases between them. The CDR3 is 16 amino acids. The CDR3 protein is CASTWGRPRSGNTIYF. In nucleotides, the CDR3 is TGTGCCAGCACCTGGGGAAGGCCCCGCTCTGGAAACACCATATATTTT.

This clonotype was detected a few times. The genes are TRBV27 and TRBJ1-6; 7 bases are shared with TRBD1. Germline V gene data show CDR1 as MNHEY and CDR2 as SMNVEV (reference sequence). The CDR3 totals 14 residues. V lost 6 bases and J lost 4; bases outside the gene matches: 3. The DNA for the CDR3 is TGTGCCAGCAGACCGACAGGGTATAATTCACCCCTCCACTTT. The encoded protein is CASRPTGYNSPLHF.

This clonotype came up many times. The chain employs TRBV29-1 and TRBJ2-5; possibly TRBD1 for D (6 bases). V dropped 7 bases and J dropped 1 base, with 19 bases sitting between them. The CDR3 runs to 15 residues. Germline CDR1 reads SQVTM; CDR2 reads ANQGSEA. In DNA form, the CDR3 reads TGCAGCGCCGGGACAATAGGTTTACCCCAAGAGACCCAGTACTTC. Protein product: CSAGTIGLPQETQYF.

This clonotype showed up just a few times. The chain is built from TRBV7-3 and TRBJ1-1, with D possibly matching TRBD1 (5 bases). The CDR3 is 14 amino acids. Deletions cut 2 bases from V and 4 bases from J, with 11 bases between. CDR1 is SGHTA, CDR2 FQGTGA, per germline. CDR3 coding DNA: TGTGCCAGCAGCTTATCGGGGGGGATCACTGAAGCTTTCTTT. Its protein product is CASSLSGGITEAFF. Looking up the rest from reference TRBV7-3 and TRBJ1-1 gives the full variable domain: GAGVSQTPSNKVTEKGKYVELRCDPISGHTALYWYRQSLGQGPEFLIYFQGTGAADDSGLPNDRFFAVRPEGSVSTLKIQRTERGDSAVYLCASSLSGGITEAFFGQGTRLTVV.

This clonotype turned up a few times. The J gene is TRBJ1-1, the V gene TRBV4-2; D is unresolved. The length of the CDR3 is 13 residues. The germline CDR1 and CDR2 sequences are LGHNA and YNFKEQ. Trimming took 4 bases from V and 4 from J, leaving 10 bases between them. The CDR3 here is CASSREGGTEAFF. CDR3 sequence (DNA): TGTGCCAGCAGCCGTGAGGGCGGCACTGAAGCTTTCTTT.

This clonotype was seen a handful of times. This chain joins TRBV7-2 and TRBJ2-3, with 10 bases lining up with TRBD2. In germline, CDR1 is SGHTA, CDR2 FQGNSA. This CDR3 region has 17 residues. After removal of 1 base from V and 2 bases from J, the junction contained 6 bases not matched to a gene. The CDR3 region is CASSLVVAGGHTDTQYF. The CDR3 coding sequence is TGTGCCAGCAGCTTAGTGGTAGCGGGGGGCCACACAGATACGCAGTATTTT.

This clonotype was counted a few times. V usage is TRBV12-3 or TRBV12-4 and J usage is TRBJ2-6; no firm D call. This CDR3 comprises 15 residues. Trimming removed 7 bases at V and 2 bases at J, with 12 bases between. CDR3 protein: CASTKGLAGANVLTF. In DNA, the CDR3 is TGTGCCAGCACAAAAGGTCTGGCTGGGGCCAACGTCCTGACTTTC.

In its sample, this clonotype was seen a few times. As DNA, the CDR3 is TGTGCCAGCAGCCGAGGGGGCTTCGCTGAAGCTTTCTTT. Translating it yields CASSRGGFAEAFF. This rearrangement joins TRBV7-2 to TRBJ1-1, with 7 bases identical to TRBD1. Germline V gene sequence: CDR1 SGHTA, CDR2 FQGNSA. Trimming cost V 5 bases and J 6 bases; bases outside gene matches: 6. The CDR3 loop spans 13 amino acids.

This rearrangement joins TRBV6-5 to TRBJ2-5; a possible D gene is TRBD1 (5 bases). The V gene's germline CDR1 is MNHEY and CDR2 SVGAGI. The V end lost 7 bases, the J end lost 4 bases, and 16 bases lay between the germline ends. The CDR3 totals 14 residues. The chain's CDR3 is CASTSSWGGETQYF. CDR3 nucleotide sequence: TGTGCCAGCACCTCATCATGGGGCGGAGAGACCCAGTACTTC.

This clonotype came up many times. The chain couples TRBV5-1 to TRBJ1-1; 8 bases match TRBD1. V lost 2 bases and J lost 6; bases outside the gene matches: 6. This CDR3 comprises 14 residues. Per the germline V gene, CDR1 is SGHRS and CDR2 is YFSETQ. CDR3 coding DNA: TGCGCCAGCAGCTTTTACTTCAGGGGGCCTGAAGCTTTCTTT. Translation: CASSFYFRGPEAFF.

This clonotype was counted between two and nine times. Mismatch with germline at one junction end may stem from a read error. This chain joins TRBV7-9 and TRBJ2-7, with a possible D match to TRBD1 (5 bases). CDR1 SEHNR and CDR2 FQNEAQ come from the germline V gene (reference sequence). This CDR3 has 11 residues. The CDR3 reads CASSSSEDKPF. The CDR3 coding sequence is TGTGCCAGCAGCTCCTCCGAGGACAAGCCTTTC.

This clonotype occurred a few times. The genes are TRBV4-3 and TRBJ2-1, with 9 bases lining up with TRBD1. The germline V gene has CDR1 LGHNA and CDR2 YSLEER. The CDR3 runs to 15 residues. The ends lost 5 bases at V and 4 bases at J; junction bases unmatched: 6. The CDR3 loop is CASSVTGGGYNEQFF. The CDR3 region has the DNA TGCGCCAGCAGCGTTACAGGGGGCGGTTACAATGAGCAGTTCTTC.

This chain joins TRBV27 and TRBJ1-4; 10 positions agree with TRBD1. V gave up 3 bases and J gave up 11 bases; unmatched junction bases: 6. The germline V gene has CDR1 MNHEY and CDR2 SMNVEV (reference sequence). This CDR3 has 14 residues. CDR3 protein: CASSFDRGLGKLFF. The CDR3 nucleotides read TGTGCCAGCAGTTTCGACAGGGGGCTTGGGAAACTGTTTTTT.

The table lists this clonotype with a few counts. V and J are TRBV29-1 and TRBJ2-5; TRBD2 matches at 9 bases. The CDR3 length is 15 residues. Germline V gene data show CDR1 as SQVTM and CDR2 as ANQGSEA. Germline trimming cut 3 bases from V and 5 bases from J; bases unmatched to any gene: 10. The chain's CDR3 is CSVERRGGPAETQYF. The CDR3 DNA sequence: TGCAGCGTTGAGAGGCGGGGGGGCCCGGCGGAGACCCAGTACTTC.

In its sample, this clonotype was seen a few times. A clone one base away is much larger, so this may be a read error. This CDR3 is CASSWAGDYGYTF. The DNA of the CDR3 is TGTGCCAGCAGTTGGGCAGGGGACTATGGCTACACCTTC. V and J are TRBV28 and TRBJ1-2; a weak D match, TRBD1 (6 bases). This CDR3 region has 13 residues. V was trimmed by 4 bases and J by 3 bases, leaving 9 bases between them. CDR1 and CDR2 from the germline V gene are MDHEN and SYDVKM.

This clonotype was recorded a few times. V usage is TRBV6-2 or TRBV6-3 and J usage is TRBJ2-1; 11 bases are a match to TRBD2. The CDR3 is 15 residues long. Germline trimming cut 5 bases from V and 12 bases from J; bases unmatched to any gene: 12. Germline assignment: CDR1 MNHEY and CDR2 SVGEGT. The CDR3 DNA reads TGTGCCAGCAGTGGACCGGAATCTAGCGGGGGGATGCAGTTCTTC. This encodes CASSGPESSGGMQFF.

This clonotype was detected a few times. This chain uses TRBV7-3 with TRBJ1-2, with 9 positions matching TRBD1. Trimming at V came to 5 bases and at J to 6 bases, leaving 4 bases not matched to a gene. The V gene's germline CDR1 is SGHTA and CDR2 FQGTGA. The CDR3 extends over 13 amino acids. CDR3 in amino acids: CASSPDRGNGYTF. The CDR3 DNA reads TGTGCCAGCAGCCCGGACAGGGGAAATGGCTACACCTTC.

The chain carries TRBV27 and TRBJ1-6, with a possible D match to TRBD1 (5 bases). Germline values: CDR1 MNHEY, CDR2 SMNVEV (reference sequence). This CDR3 has 14 residues. V lost 2 bases and J lost 7, with 9 bases in between. CDR3: CASSLTGDNSPLHF. CDR3 coding DNA: TGTGCCAGCAGTTTAACAGGTGACAATTCACCCCTCCACTTT.